The clone carrying this T cell receptor beta chain was detected many times. The sample belongs to a study of Graves' ophthalmopathy and Graves' hyperthyroidism. RNA transcripts served as template for amplifying TCR beta CDR3 sequences. An initial RT-PCR round employing HTBI primers preceded a second-round multiplex PCR. TCRdb called the multiplex PCR reads again in MiXCR, with one record for every CDR3 protein. The repertoire holds about 400,000 distinct CDR3 sequences, with 15% as singletons. Germline V gene lookup returns CDR1 SGHVS and CDR2 FQNEAQ. J lost 3 bases, V lost 3 bases, and 8 bases had no gene match. The CDR3 runs to 15 residues.

The receptor was derived from a woman under 30 with stable Graves' hyperthyroidism. V gene TRBV7-8 combines with J gene TRBJ2-7, with TRBD1 matching 7 bases. The specimen was peripheral blood. Here the CDR3 reads CASSFPTTGIYEQYF. DNA of the CDR3: TGTGCCAGCAGCTTCCCAACGACAGGGATCTACGAGCAGTACTTC.